This TCR beta chain stems from a study of T cells in localized non-small cell lung cancer. General observations from the study: A median of around 60 clones ranked among the top 100 in tumor appeared in adjacent lung.

The table came from immunoSEQ multiplex PCR; TCRdb's copy has only in-frame clones and leaves some out. In the table there are 5,000 to 6,500 clones, approximately 20% of which are singletons. This clone appeared a few times. Its target is not known. V dropped 0 bases and J dropped 2 bases, with 16 bases sitting between them. The CDR3 length is 17 residues. Germline V gene lookup returns CDR1 MNHGY and CDR2 SAAAGT. Specimen: lung tumor tissue, collected before any cancer treatment. This TCR came from a female donor older than 55 with stage I lung adenocarcinoma. V is TRBV6-8 and J is TRBJ2-5; possibly TRBD2 for D (6 bases). The CDR3 DNA follows: TGTGCCAGCAGTTACTCGAGCTCTAGCGCGATACAAGAGACCCAGTACTTC. Its protein is CASSYSSSSAIQETQYF.